This passage covers 31 T cell receptor beta chains from one sample sequenced in a study of vaccination effects on CD4 cells after COVID-19. Libraries were prepared by immunoSEQ multiplex PCR; TCRdb keeps only in-frame clonotypes and omits some of them. This table has roughly 41,000 clones, 77% appearing once. Under the ViraFEST assay, PBMC were stimulated with viral peptide pools so that antigen-specific CD4+ T cells expanded. Sequencing was performed afterwards. The authors isolated CD4+ T cells after less than eleven days of culture. Vaccine recipients, nucleocapsid antibody negative, had no prior SARS-CoV-2 infection. Antigens for these TCRs are unknown. Sample: CD4+ T cells from PBMCs cultured with HCoV-NL63 spike peptides, taken before COVID-19 vaccination. These receptor sequences come from a human donor who received a COVID-19 vaccine.

This clone was detected only a few times. This chain uses TRBV28 with TRBJ1-6, with D unclear. V was pared by 3 bases and J by 4 bases, with 10 bases between. The CDR3 has 15 residues. The germline V gene has CDR1 MDHEN and CDR2 SYDVKM. This chain's CDR3 is CASSFRRTYNSPLHF. DNA of the CDR3: TGTGCCAGCAGTTTCCGGAGAACTTATAATTCACCCCTCCACTTT.

The V call is TRBV12-3 or TRBV12-4, the J call TRBJ1-6; D is unresolved. V lost 3 bases and J lost 9, with 6 bases in between. The CDR3 loop spans 12 amino acids. The CDR3 DNA sequence: TGTGCCAGCAGTTTTTATCGTTCACCCCTCCACTTT. Translating gives CASSFYRSPLHF.

V and J are TRBV5-1 and TRBJ1-5; no clear D. Germline CDR1 reads SGHRS; CDR2 reads YFSETQ. The CDR3 consists of 13 residues. Trimming shortened V by 1 base and J by 7 bases, and 9 bases separated the two germline ends. The CDR3 spells CASSLFLGQPQHF. CDR3 coding DNA: TGCGCCAGCAGCTTGTTTTTAGGGCAGCCCCAGCATTTT.

J is TRBJ2-1 and V is TRBV6-5; no reliable D call. The CDR3 runs to 14 residues. Trimming shortened V by 2 bases and J by 6 bases, and 11 bases separated the two germline ends. Germline V lookup: CDR1 MNHEY, CDR2 SVGAGI. The CDR3 is CASSYDPRLNEQFF. The CDR3 DNA is TGTGCCAGCAGTTACGACCCCAGGCTCAATGAGCAGTTCTTC.

This chain links TRBV6-5 with TRBJ2-4, with a possible D match to TRBD2 (5 bases). The CDR3 sequence is 16 residues long. From germline, CDR1 is MNHEY and CDR2 SVGAGI. Trimming took off 4 bases at V and 1 base at J, with 14 bases between the two ends. The CDR3 here is CASSSPRGFAKNIQYF. Here the CDR3 DNA reads TGTGCCAGCAGTTCCCCACGAGGGTTTGCCAAAAACATTCAGTACTTC.

The chain links TRBV10-2 to TRBJ1-2; TRBD1 might be the D (6 bases). The CDR3 runs 14 residues. Trimming cost V 3 bases and J 3 bases, with 11 bases left between them. Germline lookup yields CDR1 WSHSY and CDR2 SAAADI. CDR3 nucleotides: TGCGCCAGCAGTGAAGGGGGGGACGACTATGGCTACACCTTC. Residues: CASSEGGDDYGYTF.

In the case of this clone: In the same sample, other DNA sequences code for this CDR3. The chain recombines TRBV6-5 with TRBJ2-1; a possible D gene is TRBD1 (6 bases). Germline CDR1 MNHEY, CDR2 SVGAGI. V lost 0 bases and J lost 4, with 10 bases in between. This CDR3 comprises 15 residues. Here the CDR3 reads CASSYSGTSYNEQFF. DNA of the CDR3: TGTGCCAGCAGTTACTCTGGGACATCTTACAATGAGCAGTTCTTC.

The chain combines TRBV7-9 with TRBJ2-4, with D uncertain. Trimming left V 8 bases short and J 0 bases short, with 11 bases between. The CDR3 consists of 14 residues. The germline V gene encodes CDR1 SEHNR and CDR2 FQNEAQ (reference sequence). CDR3 in amino acids: CASQNTVAKNIQYF. Here the CDR3 DNA reads TGTGCCAGCCAGAACACCGTAGCCAAAAACATTCAGTACTTC.

V and J are TRBV5-1 and TRBJ1-6; possibly TRBD1 for D (6 bases). The CDR3 is 16 residues long. Trimming took off 0 bases at V and 6 bases at J, with 13 bases between the two ends. Germline loops: CDR1 SGHRS, CDR2 YFSETQ. In nucleotides, the CDR3 is TGCGCCAGCAGCTTGGGGGCGACAGGCGTTAATTCACCCCTCCACTTT. Amino acids: CASSLGATGVNSPLHF.

This rearrangement joins TRBV5-1 to TRBJ1-5, with 10 bases that match TRBD1. CDR1 and CDR2 (germline): SGHRS, YFSETQ. This CDR3 contains 16 residues. Trimming took 0 bases from V and 7 from J; bases not matched to a gene: 7. CDR3 amino acids: CASSLGGTGAPQPQHF. The CDR3 nucleotides are TGCGCCAGCAGCTTGGGCGGGACAGGGGCACCACAGCCCCAGCATTTT.

The rearrangement joins TRBV4-1 to TRBJ2-5; D may be TRBD2 (5 bases). The CDR3 runs to 15 residues. The V end was cut by 3 bases, the J end by 5 bases, with 16 bases between. The V gene's germline CDR1 is MGHRA and CDR2 YSYEKL. CDR3 residues: CASSHWFLREETQYF. CDR3 sequence (DNA): TGCGCCAGCAGCCATTGGTTTCTAAGGGAGGAGACCCAGTACTTC.

This clone appeared a few times. This CDR3 reads CASSEQGYGYTF. As DNA, the CDR3 is TGTGCCAGCAGTGAGCAGGGCTATGGCTACACCTTC. This chain connects TRBV6-4 to TRBJ1-2, with a possible D match to TRBD1 (5 bases). The V gene's germline CDR1 is MRHNA and CDR2 SNTAGT. CDR3 size: 12 residues. Trimming took off 3 bases at V and 4 bases at J, with 6 bases between the two ends.

The V and J genes are TRBV9 and TRBJ2-1; 8 bases fit TRBD2. The CDR3 is made up of 14 amino acids. Germline V lookup: CDR1 SGDLS, CDR2 YYNGEE. Unmatched junction bases numbered 3, after V lost 3 bases and J lost 4 bases. The CDR3, as DNA: TGTGCCAGCAGCGGGGGACTAGGGTACAATGAGCAGTTCTTC. Translation gives CASSGGLGYNEQFF.

The CDR3 nucleotides are TGTGCCAGCGCCCGGCTAGCGGGGTACAATGAGCAGTTCTTC. Protein product: CASARLAGYNEQFF. The chain is built from TRBV27 and TRBJ2-1, with TRBD2 matching over 9 bases. The junction had 6 bases not matched to a gene; V was cut back by 8 bases and J by 4 bases. Germline V lookup: CDR1 MNHEY, CDR2 SMNVEV (reference sequence). The CDR3 runs to 14 residues.

V usage is TRBV28 and J usage is TRBJ2-5, with D tentatively TRBD1 or TRBD2 (5 bases each). Germline V gene data show CDR1 as MDHEN and CDR2 as SYDVKM. The CDR3 length is 15 residues. V was shortened by 6 bases and J by 1 base, with 15 bases between the two germline ends. The CDR3 coding sequence is TGTGCCAGCAGGGCTACCGGGACCTCCCAAGAGACCCAGTACTTC. Amino acid sequence: CASRATGTSQETQYF.

V usage is TRBV7-9 and J usage is TRBJ2-7; D is uncertain. The CDR3 sequence is 14 residues long. The V gene lost 5 bases and the J gene lost 1 base, with 12 bases spanning the gap. From germline, CDR1 is SEHNR and CDR2 FQNEAQ (reference sequence). CDR3 DNA: TGTGCCAGCAGCCGGTTCGACGGATCCTACGAGCAGTACGTC. Translated: CASSRFDGSYEQYV.

V usage is TRBV5-1 and J usage is TRBJ2-1; D perhaps matches TRBD2 (5 bases). Trimming shortened V by 1 base and J by 0 bases, and 8 bases separated the two germline ends. The CDR3 extends over 15 amino acids. Germline V gives CDR1 SGHRS, CDR2 YFSETQ. The CDR3 region is CASSLIASSYNEQFF. The CDR3, as DNA: TGCGCCAGCAGCTTGATAGCGAGCTCCTACAATGAGCAGTTCTTC.

The chain links TRBV3-1 (or the pseudogene TRBV3-2) to TRBJ2-5, with D uncertain. The CDR3 covers 14 residues. In germline, CDR1 is LGHDT, CDR2 YNNKEL (reference sequence). Trimming cost V 4 bases and J 4 bases, with 13 bases left between them. CDR3 loop: CASSRLRALETQYF. Written as DNA, the CDR3 is TGTGCCAGCAGCCGGCTAAGGGCGCTAGAGACCCAGTACTTC.

This chain uses TRBV30 with TRBJ2-1; D gene uncertain. V dropped 0 bases and J dropped 5 bases, with 14 bases sitting between them. Germline lookup yields CDR1 GTSNPN and CDR2 SVGIG (reference sequence). This CDR3 contains 15 residues. CDR3 sequence reads: CAWSVRLSLDNEQFF. The DNA of the CDR3 is TGTGCCTGGAGTGTACGCTTATCCCTTGACAATGAGCAGTTCTTC.

This clone was found a few times. The genes are TRBV24-1 and TRBJ1-2, with a weak D call TRBD1 (6 bases). This CDR3 has 13 residues. Germline V lookup: CDR1 KGHDR, CDR2 SFDVKD. Trimming shortened V by 4 bases and J by 7 bases, and 12 bases separated the two germline ends. CDR3: CATSEQQGSGYTF. CDR3 nucleotides: TGTGCCACCAGTGAACAACAGGGCTCTGGCTACACCTTC.

The V call is TRBV6-5, the J call TRBJ1-1; D is undetermined. V lost 5 bases and J lost 8, with 18 bases in between. This CDR3 has 14 residues. Germline-derived CDR1 and CDR2 are MNHEY and SVGAGI. Written as DNA, the CDR3 is TGTGCCAGCAGTACCCCAGGTCGACGTTACGAAGCTTTCTTT. It codes for CASSTPGRRYEAFF.

The chain has TRBV2 and TRBJ2-1; 8 nucleotides align to TRBD1. Germline loops: CDR1 SNHLY, CDR2 FYNNEI. Germline trimming cut 6 bases from V and 9 bases from J; bases unmatched to any gene: 13. This CDR3 contains 15 residues. In DNA form, the CDR3 reads TGTGCCAGCAGGCAACCGGGACAGGTTTTAGGTGAGCAGTTCTTC. Its protein is CASRQPGQVLGEQFF.

The rearrangement links TRBV6-5 to TRBJ1-1; no clear D gene. The V gene's germline CDR1 is MNHEY and CDR2 SVGAGI. Trimming stripped 0 bases from V and 2 bases from J, with 10 bases between. The CDR3 is 15 residues long. The CDR3 DNA reads as TGTGCCAGCAGTTACTCGGTCAGTGATAACACTGAAGCTTTCTTT. Translating it yields CASSYSVSDNTEAFF.

This chain uses TRBV7-9 with TRBJ1-1; 9 nucleotides align to TRBD1. The V gene's germline CDR1 is SEHNR and CDR2 FQNEAQ (reference sequence). The CDR3 length is 15 residues. V lost 5 bases, J lost 5 bases, and 9 bases stayed unmatched. CDR3 DNA sequence: TGTGCCAGCAGCACCCTGGGACAGGGCTCGACTGAAGCTTTCTTT. Encoded protein: CASSTLGQGSTEAFF.

The chain is built from TRBV4-1 and TRBJ2-5, with 8 bases lining up with TRBD1. Germline CDR1 is MGHRA and CDR2 is YSYEKL. V gave up 4 bases and J gave up 4 bases; unmatched junction bases: 8. CDR3 length: 15 amino acids. CDR3 DNA sequence: TGCGCCAGCAGCCTTTCTCAGGGGGCTCGAGAGACCCAGTACTTC. Its translation: CASSLSQGARETQYF.

This clone was detected only a few times. The rearrangement joins TRBV5-1 to TRBJ1-3; D call uncertain. CDR3 size: 14 residues. Trimming removed 3 bases at V and 0 bases at J, with 7 bases between. CDR1 SGHRS and CDR2 YFSETQ come from the germline V gene. The CDR3, as DNA: TGCGCCAGCAGCTCCGAGAGCTCTGGAAACACCATATATTTT. Translation gives CASSSESSGNTIYF. Full variable domain (remainder filled in from reference TRBV5-1 and TRBJ1-3): KAGVTQTPRYLIKTRGQQVTLSCSPISGHRSVSWYQQTPGQGLQFLFEYFSETQRNKGNFPGRFSGRQFSNSRSEMNVSTLELGDSALYLCASSSESSGNTIYFGEGSWLTVV.

The V call is TRBV7-2, the J call TRBJ2-1; D is perhaps TRBD1 or TRBD2 (5 bases each). Germline V CDR1 and CDR2: SGHTA, FQGNSA. The V end was cut by 3 bases, the J end by 8 bases, with 8 bases between. CDR3 length: 12 residues. Written as DNA, the CDR3 is TGTGCCAGCAGCTTGGGGGTGGATGAGCAGTTCTTC. Translating gives CASSLGVDEQFF.

In nucleotides, the CDR3 is TGCGCCAGCAGCGCCGGACCTTCCTACGAGCAGTACGTC. Translating gives CASSAGPSYEQYV. The V call is TRBV5-1, the J call TRBJ2-7; D remains unclear. The germline V gene has CDR1 SGHRS and CDR2 YFSETQ. The V and J ends lost 4 bases and 1 base respectively, with 9 bases between them. This CDR3 region has 13 residues.

The genes are TRBV6-2 or TRBV6-3 and TRBJ2-1, with 10 nucleotides matching TRBD2. The germline V gene has CDR1 MNHEY and CDR2 SVGEGT. Losses at the gene ends were 2 bases for V and 12 bases for J; bases not matched to a gene: 4. The CDR3 covers 13 residues. The CDR3 sequence is CASSYPSGGLQFF. CDR3 bases: TGTGCCAGCAGTTACCCTAGCGGGGGACTGCAGTTCTTC.

The gene calls are TRBV7-6 and TRBJ2-3; 8 positions match TRBD2. Per the germline V gene, CDR1 is SGHVS and CDR2 is FNYEAQ. V shed 3 bases and J 2 bases; nucleotides not matched to a gene: 4. This CDR3 has 15 amino acids. As DNA, the CDR3 is TGTGCCAGCAGCTTTAGCGGGGCACACACAGATACGCAGTATTTT. Translation gives CASSFSGAHTDTQYF.

The rearrangement joins TRBV5-5 to TRBJ2-7, with a weak D call TRBD1 (5 bases). The CDR3 is 14 amino acids. V lost 0 bases and J lost 1, with 8 bases in between. Per germline, CDR1 SGHKS and CDR2 YYEKEE (reference sequence). The CDR3 region is CASSLGPGSYEQYV. In DNA, the CDR3 is TGTGCCAGCAGCTTGGGGCCAGGGTCCTACGAGCAGTACGTC.